This T cell receptor (beta chain) was captured by sequencing in a study of T cell repertoires in cytomegalovirus infection. For the study at large: Both recently identified HLA-C-restricted and well-studied HLA-B-restricted CMV epitopes were used in the study. Based on public TCR beta signatures, there were indications of CMV infection and of a matching HLA type.

Study-level points and caveats: Totalled public TCR beta family frequency picked out people who carried CMV plus the relevant HLA. CMV-specific TCR beta clonotypes restricted by HLA-C were the ones dominating the ex vivo response.

As for this clonotype: Antigen specificity is unknown.

A single record per CDR3 protein comes from TCRdb applying MiXCR to the reads. The sample consists of 160,000 or so distinct CDR3 sequences, less than 25% of them appearing once. V dropped 3 bases and J dropped 2 bases, with 17 bases sitting between them. CDR1 is PRHDT, CDR2 FYEKMQ, per germline (reference sequence). This CDR3 spans 16 amino acids. The origin of this receptor is a human donor in good health (CMV status not recorded). Some clones in this sample may be carry-over from other donors' samples. The sample in question was CD8+ T cells from cultured PBMCs, obtained from culture after CMV antigen stimulation. The chain recombines TRBV13 with TRBJ2-7; D perhaps matches TRBD2 (6 bases). The CDR3, as DNA: TGTGCCAGCAGCTTGGGGGTAGCGGCTACGGCCTACGAGCAGTACTTC. Residues: CASSLGVAATAYEQYF.